The source of this T cell receptor beta chain is a study of blood T cell repertoires in COVID-19. At the level of the study: Researchers got acute and convalescent COVID-19 samples from the United States, Italy and Spain. Nucleic acid was either cDNA or gDNA, and it came from T cells, B-cell-depleted T cells, or PBMCs.

Trimming removed 4 bases from V and 3 bases from J; junction bases left unmatched: 8. The CDR3 covers 16 residues. Germline V gene data show CDR1 as SGHRS and CDR2 as YFSETQ. This clone appeared a single time. Under the authors' procedure: Using reference gene primer amplification, nucleated cell counts were estimated. Repertoires were generated with immunoSEQ multiplex PCR, while TCRdb's copy carries only in-frame clones and drops some. The DNA was the basis for D and trimming; V, J and clone size are from that table. Of 280,000 or so clones in the sample, about 91% were seen once. The chain couples TRBV5-1 to TRBJ2-2; 8 bases are a match to TRBD2. The sample was peripheral blood. This TCR came from a woman aged 25 to 45 who had recovered from COVID-19. The CDR3 DNA reads TGCGCCAGCAGCCAATTGGCAGCGGGGGACACCGGGGAGCTGTTTTTT. This codes for CASSQLAAGDTGELFF.